What follows is one T cell receptor (beta chain) and its context. Its binding antigen is unknown. There are no base qualities to consult, and no much larger clone falls within one base. TCRbeta CDR3 regions were amplified from genomic DNA by means of the immunoSEQ Assay, a bias-controlled multiplex PCR. The paper's processing steps were these. Within the assay, amplification of reference gene primers was used to estimate how many nucleated cells each sample contained. Sequence reads were collapsed and filtered to measure the absolute abundance of every unique TCRbeta CDR3 rearrangement. Productive Simpson clonality was computed per sample as the square root of Simpson's diversity index over productive rearrangements. Here the immuneACCESS table is served through TCRdb, limited to in-frame sequences with V and J called. Missing clones are a known gap in these copies; in checked studies unresolved V genes cover under half, and the rest lacks a known reason. The V and J calls and clone size were taken over from that table, and D and trimming were inferred from the DNA. In all, the sample holds roughly 27,000 clones, and roughly 90% of those were seen once. Jointly, the top ten make up 5% to 6.5% of the sample.

The data stem from a study of blood T cell repertoires in COVID-19 (dated by TCRdb to about 2020). Background on the whole study: Samples from collaborators originated in the United States, Italy and Spain and spanned both the acute and convalescent phases of COVID-19. The material from the prospective study consisted of cDNA or gDNA derived from T cells, B-cell-depleted T cells, or PBMCs. Where available, HLA class I and class II types were taken from metadata supplied by the sample provider and were not determined by assay-based typing. The samples were drawn from two sources: the first 160 participants of the ongoing ImmuneRACE study, and 1,000 to 1,500 subjects contributed by 6 global collaborators. Subjects who had been exposed to COVID-19, were actively infected with it, or had recovered from it provided the deeply sampled blood TCRbeta repertoires that made up the dataset. A de-identified subject ID, COVID-19 status, age in years and sex were almost always included in the sample metadata. The repertoires were made available in a free public database intended to serve as a resource for research on the immune response to SARS-CoV-2. What the study reported, not specific to this receptor: The quantity of clinical and demographic metadata differed by source and by participant and was supplied without curation.

Whole blood was collected in K2EDTA tubes by collaborating institutions according to the institutions' own protocols. For TCRbeta analysis, collaborator samples were shipped as frozen whole blood, as isolated PBMCs, or as DNA extracted from either sample type. Material: peripheral blood. The TCR was taken from a human donor in a cohort sampled during active COVID-19.

The DNA sequence reads TGTGCCAGCAGGGGGGCTTTGAATGAAAAACTGTTTTTT. This yields the protein CASRGALNEKLFF. This receptor chain uses TRBV2 and TRBJ1-4; a tentative D match to TRBD1 spans 6 bases. Including the terminal cysteine and phenylalanine, the CDR3 comprises 13 residues. Solely the CDR3 DNA is kept, with 39 bases framed from the first base. V is shortened by 6 bases, J by 5 bases, and the region joining them spans 10 bases. Based on the germline V gene, the CDR1 and CDR2 sequences are SNHLY and FYNNEI.